This section outlines one T cell receptor (beta chain) sequence together with its context. Its antigen is not known. Assay used: immunoSEQ multiplex PCR; TCRdb lists only in-frame clones, some missing. Of tens of thousands of clones in the sample, around 69% were seen once. The data were obtained in a study of vaccination effects on CD4 cells after COVID-19. About the study: Researchers reported culturing 2 million to 2.5 million PBMC in each well, adding 8 to 10 IU/ml IL-2 and about 10 ug/ml peptides.

It was after approximately 11 days of culture that CD4+ T cells were isolated. Either the BNT162b2 or mRNA-1273 vaccine was given to participants in two doses. Cultures received IL-2 medium that replaced half the medium on days 3 and 7. The sample consisted of CD4+ T cells from PBMCs cultured without peptide, taken after COVID-19 vaccination. This clonotype was obtained from a human donor who received a COVID-19 vaccine.

Here the CDR3 DNA reads TGTGCCAGCTCGGAAGGAAGACACAATGAGCAGTTCTTC. It encodes CASSEGRHNEQFF. The chain employs TRBV2 and TRBJ2-1; D uncertain. This CDR3 is built from 13 residues. V shed 8 bases and J shed 5 bases, with 13 bases lying between them. The germline CDR1 and CDR2 sequences are SNHLY and FYNNEI.